Below, 11 T cell receptor beta chains from the same sample are listed, as sequenced in a study of post-analysis software for immune sequencing data. Notes on the study in general: Compared with controls, patients had more of about five TRBV segments, including TRBV5-6, TRBV5-1 and TRBV20-1.

Prepared TCR beta cDNA libraries contained unique molecular identifiers. One entry per CDR3 protein results from TCRdb running MiXCR on the PCR reads. The sample has fewer than 900,000 distinct CDR3 sequences; 35% to 55% are singletons. Their antigens are not known. The sample consisted of blood. The receptors were sampled from a girl aged 10 to 17 with multiple sclerosis.

The chain combines TRBV7-9 with TRBJ2-7; a weak D match, TRBD2 (7 bases). V was pared by 7 bases and J by 0 bases, with 19 bases between. The CDR3 consists of 16 residues. Germline assignment: CDR1 SEHNR and CDR2 FQNEAQ (reference sequence). CDR3 bases: TGTGCCAGCACGACGGGGGCGGGAGAGAGCTCCTACGAGCAGTACTTC. This encodes CASTTGAGESSYEQYF.

The chain employs TRBV20-1 and TRBJ2-5; D remains ambiguous. The CDR3 contains 11 residues. CDR1 and CDR2 (germline): DFQATT, SNEGSKA (reference sequence). V lost 5 bases and J lost 5, with 9 bases in between. CDR3 amino acids: CSAEGKETQYF. CDR3 DNA sequence: TGCAGTGCTGAAGGGAAGGAGACCCAGTACTTC.

The chain carries TRBV20-1 and TRBJ2-5; D is perhaps TRBD1 (6 bases). The germline gives CDR1 DFQATT, CDR2 SNEGSKA (reference sequence). V was cut by 3 bases and J by 5 bases, with 16 bases left in between. The CDR3 covers 14 residues. CDR3 protein: CSASRLGGAETQYF. CDR3 DNA: TGCAGTGCTAGTCGGCTAGGGGGAGCGGAGACCCAGTACTTC.

Here the CDR3 reads CASSVGSRQGNTGELFF. In DNA form, the CDR3 reads TGTGCCAGCAGCGTAGGTTCCCGACAGGGGAACACCGGGGAGCTGTTTTTT. This chain links TRBV9 with TRBJ2-2, with TRBD1 matching over 7 bases. Losses at the gene ends were 0 bases for V and 1 base for J; bases not matched to a gene: 6. Per germline, CDR1 SGDLS and CDR2 YYNGEE. This CDR3 spans 17 amino acids.

A few counts support this clonotype. The junction and the germline gene differ at one end; a read error may be behind it. The CDR3 nucleotides read TGTGCCAGCACCTTAGGGGCTAACTATGGCTACACCTTC. Translated: CASTLGANYGYTF. The chain couples TRBV13 to TRBJ1-2, with D perhaps TRBD1 (5 bases). Germline V gene sequence: CDR1 PRHDT, CDR2 FYEKMQ (reference sequence). The CDR3 totals 13 residues.

This clonotype was found once. CDR3 DNA: TGCGCCAGCAGCCAAGAGCGAAGCAATCAGCCCCAGCATTTT. Protein sequence: CASSQERSNQPQHF. The chain combines TRBV4-1 with TRBJ1-5; D remains unclear. Between the trimmed V and J ends, which lost 0 bases and 1 base, there was a span of 4 bases. This CDR3 has 14 residues. In germline, CDR1 is MGHRA, CDR2 YSYEKL.

This clonotype has more than one count but fewer than ten. The J gene is TRBJ2-1, the V gene TRBV13; D unresolved. The V and J ends lost 5 bases and 5 bases respectively, with 10 bases between them. Germline CDR1 reads PRHDT; CDR2 reads FYEKMQ (reference sequence). The CDR3 is 13 amino acids. This CDR3 is CASSAEDHNEQFF. The CDR3 DNA is TGTGCCAGCAGCGCTGAGGACCACAATGAGCAGTTCTTC.

This rearrangement joins TRBV12-3 or TRBV12-4 to TRBJ1-5; no clear D. V was clipped by 5 bases and J by 6 bases, with 8 bases between them. This CDR3 contains 12 residues. Here the CDR3 reads CASSPPPQPQHF. DNA of the CDR3: TGTGCCAGCAGTCCGCCACCTCAGCCCCAGCATTTT.

The rearrangement links TRBV5-1 to TRBJ1-2; D gene unclear. V lost 0 bases and J 8 bases, leaving 11 bases between the germline ends. The CDR3 loop spans 13 amino acids. In germline, CDR1 is SGHRS, CDR2 YFSETQ. The CDR3 is CASSLGTTLGYTF. The CDR3 nucleotides read TGCGCCAGCAGCTTGGGGACGACTCTAGGCTACACCTTC.

The rearrangement uses TRBV6-5 and TRBJ2-2; TRBD1 matches at 8 bases. Germline lookup yields CDR1 MNHEY and CDR2 SVGAGI. The CDR3 covers 15 residues. J lost 5 bases, V lost 0 bases, and 2 bases had no gene match. CDR3 coding DNA: TGTGCCAGCAGTTACTCGACAGGGGAAACCGGGGAGCTGTTTTTT. It codes for CASSYSTGETGELFF.

Only a few counts were recorded for this clonotype. The V and J genes are TRBV12-3 or TRBV12-4 and TRBJ2-1; D remains unclear. This CDR3 is 15 amino acids long. The ends were cut back, 5 bases at V and 0 bases at J, with 11 bases in the middle. CDR3 region: CASSAQASSYNEQFF. DNA of the CDR3: TGTGCCAGCAGTGCTCAGGCAAGCTCCTACAATGAGCAGTTCTTC.